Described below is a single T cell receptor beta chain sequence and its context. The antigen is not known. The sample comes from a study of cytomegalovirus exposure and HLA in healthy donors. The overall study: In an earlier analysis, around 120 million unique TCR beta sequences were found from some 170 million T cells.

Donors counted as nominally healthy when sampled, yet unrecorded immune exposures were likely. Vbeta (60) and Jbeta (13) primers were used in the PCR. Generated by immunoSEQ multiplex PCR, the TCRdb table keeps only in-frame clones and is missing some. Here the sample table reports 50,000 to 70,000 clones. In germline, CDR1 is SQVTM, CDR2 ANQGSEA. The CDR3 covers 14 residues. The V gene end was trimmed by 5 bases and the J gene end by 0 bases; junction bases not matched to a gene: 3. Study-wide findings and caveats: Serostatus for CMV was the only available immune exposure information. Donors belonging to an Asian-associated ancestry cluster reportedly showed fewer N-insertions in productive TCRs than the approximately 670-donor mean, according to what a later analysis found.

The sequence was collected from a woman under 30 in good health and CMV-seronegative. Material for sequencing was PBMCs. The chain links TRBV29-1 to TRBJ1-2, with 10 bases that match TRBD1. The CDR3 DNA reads TGCAGCGTTCGGGGGACAGGGGCTAACTATGGCTACACCTTC. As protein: CSVRGTGANYGYTF. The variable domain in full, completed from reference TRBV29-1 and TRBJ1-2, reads SAVISQKPSRDICQRGTSLTIQCQVDSQVTMMFWYRQQPGQSLTLIATANQGSEATYESGFVIDKFPISRPNLTFSTLTVSNMSPEDSSIYLCSVRGTGANYGYTFGSGTRLTVV.